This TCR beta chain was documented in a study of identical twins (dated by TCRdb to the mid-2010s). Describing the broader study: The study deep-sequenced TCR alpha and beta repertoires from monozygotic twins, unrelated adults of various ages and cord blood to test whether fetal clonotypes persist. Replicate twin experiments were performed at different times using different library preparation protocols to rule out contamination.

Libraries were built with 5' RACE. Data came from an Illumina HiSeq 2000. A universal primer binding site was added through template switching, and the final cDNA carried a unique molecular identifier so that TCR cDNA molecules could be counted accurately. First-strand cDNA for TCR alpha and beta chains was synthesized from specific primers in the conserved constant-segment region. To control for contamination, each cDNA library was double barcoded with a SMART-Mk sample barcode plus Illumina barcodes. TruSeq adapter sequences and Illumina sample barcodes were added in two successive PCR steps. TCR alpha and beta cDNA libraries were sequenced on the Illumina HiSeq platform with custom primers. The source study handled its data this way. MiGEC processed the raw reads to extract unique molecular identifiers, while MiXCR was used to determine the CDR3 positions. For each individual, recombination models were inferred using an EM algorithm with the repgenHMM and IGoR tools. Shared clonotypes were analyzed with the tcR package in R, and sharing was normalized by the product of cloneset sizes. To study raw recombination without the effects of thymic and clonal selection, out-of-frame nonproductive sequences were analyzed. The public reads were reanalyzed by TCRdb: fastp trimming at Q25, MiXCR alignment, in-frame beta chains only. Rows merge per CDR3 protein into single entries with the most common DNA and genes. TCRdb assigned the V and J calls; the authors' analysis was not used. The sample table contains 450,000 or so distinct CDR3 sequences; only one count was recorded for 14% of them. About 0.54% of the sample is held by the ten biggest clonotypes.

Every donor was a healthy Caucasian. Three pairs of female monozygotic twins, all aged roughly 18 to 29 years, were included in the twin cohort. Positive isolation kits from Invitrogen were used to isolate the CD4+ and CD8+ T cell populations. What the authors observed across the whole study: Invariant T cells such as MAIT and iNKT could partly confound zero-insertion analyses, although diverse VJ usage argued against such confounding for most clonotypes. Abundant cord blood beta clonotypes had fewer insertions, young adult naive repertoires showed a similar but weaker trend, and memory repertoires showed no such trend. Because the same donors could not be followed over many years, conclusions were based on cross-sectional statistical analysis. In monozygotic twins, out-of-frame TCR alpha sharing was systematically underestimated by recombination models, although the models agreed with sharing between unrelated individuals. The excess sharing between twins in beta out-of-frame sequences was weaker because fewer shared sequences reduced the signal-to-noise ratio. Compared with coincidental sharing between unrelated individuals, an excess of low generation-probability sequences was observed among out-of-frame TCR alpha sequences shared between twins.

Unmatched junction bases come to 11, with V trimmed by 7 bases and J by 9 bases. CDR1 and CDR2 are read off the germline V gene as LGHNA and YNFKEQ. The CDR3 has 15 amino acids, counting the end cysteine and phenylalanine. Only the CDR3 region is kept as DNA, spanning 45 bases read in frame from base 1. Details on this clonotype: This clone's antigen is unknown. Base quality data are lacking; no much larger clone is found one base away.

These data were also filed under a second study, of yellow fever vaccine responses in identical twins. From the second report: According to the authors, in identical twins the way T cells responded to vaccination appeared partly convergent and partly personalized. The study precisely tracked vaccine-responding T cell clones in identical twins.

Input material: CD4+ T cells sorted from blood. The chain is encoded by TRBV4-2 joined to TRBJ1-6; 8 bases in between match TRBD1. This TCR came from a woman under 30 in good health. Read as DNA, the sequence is TGTGCCAGCAAGGTGGACAGGGAAGCTACTTCACCCCTCCACTTT. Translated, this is CASKVDREATSPLHF.